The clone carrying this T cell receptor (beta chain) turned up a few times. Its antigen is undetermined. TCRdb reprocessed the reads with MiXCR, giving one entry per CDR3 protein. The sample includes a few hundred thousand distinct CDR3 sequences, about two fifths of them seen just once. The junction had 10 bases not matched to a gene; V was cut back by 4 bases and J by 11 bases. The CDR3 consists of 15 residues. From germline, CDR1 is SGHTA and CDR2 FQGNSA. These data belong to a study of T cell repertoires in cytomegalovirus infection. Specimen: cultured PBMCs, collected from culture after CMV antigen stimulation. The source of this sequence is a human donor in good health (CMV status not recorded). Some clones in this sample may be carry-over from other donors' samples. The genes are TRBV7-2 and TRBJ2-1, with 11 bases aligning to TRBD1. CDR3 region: CASSYRRDRGTKQFF. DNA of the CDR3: TGTGCCAGCAGCTACAGAAGGGACAGGGGGACAAAGCAGTTCTTC.